The 32 T cell receptor beta chains given below trace back to one sample, sequenced in a study of T cell responses to AZD1222 COVID-19 vaccine. Repertoires were generated with immunoSEQ multiplex PCR, while TCRdb's copy carries only in-frame clones and drops some. The sample has roughly 150,000 clones; about 91% are singletons. Source: peripheral blood, taken on day 0 of AZD1222 vaccination. The origin of the receptors is an adult in good health.

There are a few counts of this clone. The V call is TRBV11-3, the J call TRBJ2-2, with TRBD2 as a possible D gene (6 bases). The germline V and J ends were trimmed by 5 bases and 7 bases, with 14 bases remaining between them. This CDR3 has 14 amino acids. Germline values: CDR1 SGHNT, CDR2 YENEEA. Here the CDR3 DNA reads TGTGCCAGCAGCAGAGCGGGCGGTAACGGGGAGCTGTTTTTT. It specifies CASSRAGGNGELFF. Looking up the rest from reference TRBV11-3 and TRBJ2-2 gives the full variable domain: EAGVVQSPRYKIIEKKQPVAFWCNPISGHNTLYWYLQNLGQGPELLIRYENEEAVDDSQLPKDRFSAERLKGVDSTLKIQPAELGDSAVYLCASSRAGGNGELFFGEGSRLTVL.

The chain combines TRBV4-3 with TRBJ1-4; tentative D call: TRBD1 (5 bases). The germline V and J ends were trimmed by 0 bases and 8 bases, with 19 bases remaining between them. Germline V CDR1 and CDR2: LGHNA, YSLEER. There are 17 residues in the CDR3. CDR3 nucleotide sequence: TGCGCCAGCAGCCAAGATCGCCTAGACAGTGTTTTCGAAAAACTGTTTTTT. It specifies CASSQDRLDSVFEKLFF.

The rearrangement links TRBV28 to TRBJ1-2; possible D gene TRBD1, 5 bases. V lost 2 bases, J lost 8 bases, and 12 bases lay in between. The CDR3 is made up of 13 amino acids. In germline, CDR1 is MDHEN, CDR2 SYDVKM. CDR3 nucleotides: TGTGCCAGCAGTTTACCCGGAGCAGGGGGCTACACCTTC. Protein product: CASSLPGAGGYTF.

V gene TRBV4-3 combines with J gene TRBJ1-1; the D is unclear. Trimming pared 8 bases from V and 2 bases from J, leaving 15 bases between. Germline assignment: CDR1 LGHNA and CDR2 YSLEER. CDR3 size: 14 residues. CDR3: CASAARHINTEAFF. The CDR3, as DNA: TGCGCCAGCGCCGCCAGACATATAAACACTGAAGCTTTCTTT.

The chain combines TRBV27 with TRBJ2-2, with D unclear. Germline assignment: CDR1 MNHEY and CDR2 SMNVEV (reference sequence). CDR3 length: 13 amino acids. V shed 3 bases and J shed 6 bases, with 8 bases lying between them. CDR3 protein: CASSFFGPGELFF. CDR3 in DNA: TGTGCCAGCAGTTTCTTTGGACCCGGGGAGCTGTTTTTT.

Only one count was recorded for this clone. The genes are TRBV5-4 and TRBJ2-2; unclear D gene. The CDR3 has 16 amino acids. CDR1 is SGHNT and CDR2 is YYREEE in the germline V gene (reference sequence). The V end was cut by 4 bases, the J end by 0 bases, with 13 bases between. The CDR3 region is CASSPVAIANTGELFF. In DNA, the CDR3 is TGTGCCAGCAGCCCGGTAGCCATCGCGAACACCGGGGAGCTGTTTTTT.

The chain links TRBV5-6 to TRBJ2-5; no firm D call. Per germline, CDR1 SGHDT and CDR2 YYEEEE. V lost 5 bases and J 5 bases, leaving 7 bases between the germline ends. The CDR3 contains 11 residues. CDR3 sequence: CASSYGETQYF. The CDR3, as DNA: TGTGCCAGCAGTTACGGCGAGACCCAGTACTTC.

This clone was picked up one time. The chain employs TRBV30 and TRBJ1-2; the match to TRBD1 covers 9 bases. Germline V gene lookup returns CDR1 GTSNPN and CDR2 SVGIG (reference sequence). CDR3 length equals 12 residues. V gave up 7 bases and J gave up 4 bases; unmatched junction bases: 4. CDR3 loop: CAYLQGAYGYTF. CDR3 DNA sequence: TGTGCCTATTTACAGGGGGCCTATGGCTACACCTTC.

V is TRBV2 and J is TRBJ2-3; unclear D gene. The CDR3 extends over 13 amino acids. From germline, CDR1 is SNHLY and CDR2 FYNNEI. V lost 7 bases and J 2 bases, leaving 10 bases between the germline ends. The CDR3 coding sequence is TGTGCCAGCACCCTCAAGCTCACAGATACGCAGTATTTT. This gives the protein CASTLKLTDTQYF.

This clone was seen only once. The V gene is TRBV23-1, the J gene TRBJ2-3; unclear D gene. TRBV23-1 is sorted into the ORF group, with uncertain function. The CDR3 consists of 15 residues. Trimming left V 0 bases short and J 0 bases short, with 7 bases between. The CDR3 loop reads CASSQSSKSTDTQYF. The CDR3 nucleotides read TGCGCCAGCAGTCAATCTAGTAAAAGCACAGATACGCAGTATTTT.

V and J are TRBV11-2 and TRBJ2-7; the match to TRBD1 covers 7 bases. CDR1 is SGHAT and CDR2 is FQNNGV in the germline V gene. Germline trimming cut 6 bases from V and 5 bases from J; bases unmatched to any gene: 7. This CDR3 spans 13 amino acids. CDR3 nucleotides: TGTGCCAGCAGGTCGGACAGGCGCGACGAGCAGTACTTC. It translates to CASRSDRRDEQYF.

The chain joins TRBV7-2 to TRBJ2-2; the match to TRBD2 covers 8 bases. Germline V gene sequence: CDR1 SGHTA, CDR2 FQGNSA. Trimming at V came to 5 bases and at J to 6 bases, leaving 5 bases not matched to a gene. The CDR3 is made up of 14 amino acids. CDR3 loop: CASSRGGESGELFF. As DNA, the CDR3 is TGTGCCAGCAGCCGGGGGGGAGAGTCCGGGGAGCTGTTTTTT.

The chain combines TRBV2 with TRBJ1-5; possible D gene TRBD1, 6 bases. Trimming left V 3 bases short and J 11 bases short, with 20 bases between. CDR1 and CDR2 from the germline V gene are SNHLY and FYNNEI. The CDR3 is 15 residues long. CDR3 residues: CASSELTGGLSAQHF. The CDR3 coding sequence is TGTGCCAGCAGTGAGTTGACAGGTGGATTGTCAGCCCAGCATTTT.

The rearrangement joins TRBV9 to TRBJ1-4, with a tentative D call TRBD1 (6 bases). Trimming pared 4 bases from V and 8 bases from J, leaving 18 bases between. Germline assignment: CDR1 SGDLS and CDR2 YYNGEE. This CDR3 comprises 15 residues. CDR3 protein: CASSRGQGIIEKLFF. DNA of the CDR3: TGTGCCAGCAGCCGGGGGCAGGGTATAATCGAAAAACTGTTTTTT.

The sample holds a few counts of this clone. The V gene is TRBV11-2, the J gene TRBJ1-2; D uncertain. Germline V gene lookup returns CDR1 SGHAT and CDR2 FQNNGV. Trimming removed 0 bases from V and 4 bases from J, with 3 bases in between. The length of the CDR3 is 12 residues. DNA for the CDR3: TGTGCCAGCAGCTTAGAGAGCTATGGCTACACCTTC. Amino acids: CASSLESYGYTF.

The chain carries TRBV7-9 and TRBJ1-1; D is undetermined. The germline gives CDR1 SEHNR, CDR2 FQNEAQ (reference sequence). This CDR3 is 19 amino acids long. Trimming pared 5 bases from V and 1 base from J, leaving 26 bases between. The CDR3 DNA reads as TGTGCCAGCAGCCCCATCCCGGGCCTCAATCCAGAAACGAACACTGAAGCTTTCTTT. Translated, it gives CASSPIPGLNPETNTEAFF.

The rearrangement uses TRBV3-1 (or the pseudogene TRBV3-2) and TRBJ2-1; D is tentatively TRBD1 or TRBD2 (5 bases each). Per the germline V gene, CDR1 is LGHDT and CDR2 is YNNKEL (reference sequence). V gave up 0 bases and J gave up 8 bases, with 8 bases separating them. The CDR3 runs 13 residues. CDR3 protein: CASSQDRGHEQFF. CDR3 in DNA: TGTGCCAGCAGCCAAGATAGGGGACATGAGCAGTTCTTC.

This clone was found a few times. This rearrangement joins TRBV11-3 to TRBJ1-1, with D maybe TRBD1 (5 bases). The V and J ends lost 3 bases and 5 bases respectively, with 10 bases between them. This CDR3 contains 13 residues. Germline assignment: CDR1 SGHNT and CDR2 YENEEA. Written as DNA, the CDR3 is TGTGCCAGCAGCTTGGGACCTGGAACTGAAGCTTTCTTT. This codes for CASSLGPGTEAFF. The variable domain in full, completed from reference TRBV11-3 and TRBJ1-1, reads EAGVVQSPRYKIIEKKQPVAFWCNPISGHNTLYWYLQNLGQGPELLIRYENEEAVDDSQLPKDRFSAERLKGVDSTLKIQPAELGDSAVYLCASSLGPGTEAFFGQGTRLTVV.

This chain joins TRBV3-1 (or the pseudogene TRBV3-2) and TRBJ2-1, with D uncertain. CDR1 LGHDT and CDR2 YNNKEL come from the germline V gene (reference sequence). V was trimmed by 5 bases and J by 9 bases, leaving 14 bases between them. The CDR3 runs 13 residues. CDR3 sequence (DNA): TGTGCCAGCAGCGCAGTGGTTGAGGCTGAGCAGTTCTTC. This translates into CASSAVVEAEQFF.

The gene calls are TRBV28 and TRBJ1-5; D is uncertain. The V end was cut by 5 bases, the J end by 12 bases, with 14 bases between. Germline assignment: CDR1 MDHEN and CDR2 SYDVKM. The CDR3 runs to 12 residues. The DNA for the CDR3 is TGTGCCAGCAGTCCGACCAACACCTACCAGCATTTT. Translating it yields CASSPTNTYQHF.

The V and J genes are TRBV5-6 and TRBJ2-1; possible D gene TRBD2, 6 bases. This CDR3 is 16 amino acids long. The ends were cut back, 0 bases at V and 3 bases at J, with 13 bases in the middle. CDR1 and CDR2 (germline): SGHDT, YYEEEE. CDR3 nucleotides: TGTGCCAGCAGCTTGGTCTCGGCGGGGATCTACAATGAGCAGTTCTTC. Translation gives CASSLVSAGIYNEQFF.

This clone was recorded a few times. The chain carries TRBV6-1 and TRBJ2-7; perhaps TRBD2 as D (5 bases). Per germline, CDR1 MNHNS and CDR2 SASEGT. This CDR3 comprises 18 residues. V shed 2 bases and J shed 2 bases, with 22 bases lying between them. CDR3 DNA: TGTGCCAGCAGTGAACGGGCACTATGGCGGGCCCTACCCTACGAGCAGTACTTC. Amino acid sequence: CASSERALWRALPYEQYF.

V and J are TRBV11-2 and TRBJ2-3; the match to TRBD1 covers 9 bases. The CDR3 is 17 residues long. The germline V gene has CDR1 SGHAT and CDR2 FQNNGV. V shed 5 bases and J 1 base; nucleotides not matched to a gene: 10. The CDR3 nucleotides read TGTGCCAGCAGCAAAGGGACAGGGCACGGAGGCACAGATACGCAGTATTTT. Protein: CASSKGTGHGGTDTQYF. Filled out from reference TRBV11-2 and TRBJ2-3, the complete variable domain reads EAGVAQSPRYKIIEKRQSVAFWCNPISGHATLYWYQQILGQGPKLLIQFQNNGVVDDSQLPKDRFSAERLKGVDSTLKIQPAKLEDSAVYLCASSKGTGHGGTDTQYFGPGTRLTVL.

The chain uses TRBV28 and TRBJ2-7; 8 bases match TRBD2. This CDR3 is built from 15 residues. With V trimmed by 5 bases and J by 0 bases, 6 bases remained unmatched. CDR1 MDHEN and CDR2 SYDVKM come from the germline V gene. CDR3 amino acids: CASSAATSVSYEQYF. For the CDR3, the DNA is TGTGCCAGCAGTGCGGCGACTAGCGTCTCCTACGAGCAGTACTTC.

The CDR3 DNA reads TGTGCCAGCAGCCCCATAGCGGGAGTTTACGAGCAGTACTTC. Translation gives CASSPIAGVYEQYF. The V and J genes are TRBV9 and TRBJ2-7, with 9 bases fitting TRBD2. V gave up 4 bases and J gave up 4 bases; unmatched junction bases: 6. From germline, CDR1 is SGDLS and CDR2 YYNGEE. This CDR3 is 14 amino acids long.

This clone appeared a single time. The gene calls are TRBV3-1 (or the pseudogene TRBV3-2) and TRBJ1-2, with D perhaps TRBD1 (6 bases). CDR3 length equals 15 residues. The germline V and J ends were trimmed by 5 bases and 1 base, with 14 bases remaining between them. Germline values: CDR1 LGHDT, CDR2 YNNKEL (reference sequence). CDR3 amino acids: CASSIGTILNYGYTF. CDR3 nucleotides: TGTGCCAGCAGCATCGGGACAATCCTTAACTATGGCTACACCTTC.

This rearrangement joins TRBV7-9 to TRBJ1-2, with 9 positions matching TRBD1. CDR1 is SEHNR, CDR2 FQNEAQ, per germline (reference sequence). The CDR3 runs 15 residues. The trim removed 4 bases at V and 5 bases at J, leaving 8 bases unmatched. Here the CDR3 reads CASSSEDRGRYGYTF. The CDR3 bases are TGTGCCAGCAGCTCTGAGGACAGGGGAAGGTATGGCTACACCTTC.

The chain carries TRBV18 and TRBJ2-1; 10 nucleotides align to TRBD2. This CDR3 is built from 16 residues. The germline gives CDR1 KGHSH, CDR2 LQKENI. V gave up 5 bases and J gave up 5 bases; unmatched junction bases: 9. The DNA for the CDR3 is TGTGCCAGCTCATTACCGGGACTAGCGCTACACAATGAGCAGTTCTTC. Translated: CASSLPGLALHNEQFF.

The chain combines TRBV6-5 with TRBJ2-7; tentatively, D is TRBD2 (5 bases). The germline CDR1 and CDR2 sequences are MNHEY and SVGAGI. The CDR3 is 15 residues long. V was shortened by 5 bases and J by 3 bases, with 17 bases between the two germline ends. The CDR3 reads CASSRRLAGLYEQYF. In nucleotides, the CDR3 is TGTGCCAGCAGTAGAAGACTGGCGGGCCTCTACGAGCAGTACTTC.

V and J are TRBV5-6 and TRBJ1-1; no clear D. The CDR3 spans 15 residues. The V end lost 0 bases, the J end lost 0 bases, and 9 bases lay between the germline ends. From germline, CDR1 is SGHDT and CDR2 YYEEEE. CDR3 sequence: CASSLAGPVNTEAFF. DNA for the CDR3: TGTGCCAGCAGCTTGGCCGGGCCGGTGAACACTGAAGCTTTCTTT.

The chain links TRBV10-1 to TRBJ2-3, with TRBD1 matching over 9 bases. Germline CDR1 WNHNN, CDR2 SYGVQD (reference sequence). This CDR3 spans 15 amino acids. Unmatched junction bases numbered 9, after V lost 3 bases and J lost 8 bases. The CDR3 DNA follows: TGCGCCAGCAGTGATCCCGGACAGGGGCCGGCTACGCAGTATTTT. Translating gives CASSDPGQGPATQYF.

This rearrangement joins TRBV9 to TRBJ2-2; the D gene is possibly TRBD2 (6 bases). Between the trimmed V and J ends, which lost 0 bases and 3 bases, there was a span of 18 bases. CDR1 and CDR2 from the germline V gene are SGDLS and YYNGEE. The CDR3 sequence is 18 residues long. The CDR3 here is CASSVEGLRGRDTGELFF. The CDR3 region has the DNA TGTGCCAGCAGCGTAGAGGGTTTGCGGGGAAGGGACACCGGGGAGCTGTTTTTT.